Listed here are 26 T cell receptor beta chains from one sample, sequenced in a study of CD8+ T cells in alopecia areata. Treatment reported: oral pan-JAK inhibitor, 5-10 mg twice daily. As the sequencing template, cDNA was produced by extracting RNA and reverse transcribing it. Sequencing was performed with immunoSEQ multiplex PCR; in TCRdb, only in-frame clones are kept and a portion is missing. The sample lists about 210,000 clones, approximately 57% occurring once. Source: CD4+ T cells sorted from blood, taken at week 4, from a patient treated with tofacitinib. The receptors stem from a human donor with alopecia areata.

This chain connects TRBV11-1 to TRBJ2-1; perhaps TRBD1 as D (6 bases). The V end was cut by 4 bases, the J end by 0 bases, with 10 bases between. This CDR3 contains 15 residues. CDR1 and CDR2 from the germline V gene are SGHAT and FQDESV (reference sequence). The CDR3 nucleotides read TGTGCCAGCAGCTACAGGGTTAGCTCCTACAATGAGCAGTTCTTC. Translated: CASSYRVSSYNEQFF. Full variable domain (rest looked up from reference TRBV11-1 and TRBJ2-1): EAEVAQSPRYKITEKSQAVAFWCDPISGHATLYWYRQILGQGPELLVQFQDESVVDDSQLPKDRFSAERLKGVDSTLKIQPAELGDSAMYLCASSYRVSSYNEQFFGPGTRLTVL.

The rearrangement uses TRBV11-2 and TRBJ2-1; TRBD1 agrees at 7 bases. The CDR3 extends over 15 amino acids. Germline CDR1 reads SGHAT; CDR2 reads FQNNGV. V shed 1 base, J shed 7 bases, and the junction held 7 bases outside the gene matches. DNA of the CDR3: TGTGCCAGCAGCTTAGTTACAGGGGTAAGGAATGAGCAGTTCTTC. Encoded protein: CASSLVTGVRNEQFF.

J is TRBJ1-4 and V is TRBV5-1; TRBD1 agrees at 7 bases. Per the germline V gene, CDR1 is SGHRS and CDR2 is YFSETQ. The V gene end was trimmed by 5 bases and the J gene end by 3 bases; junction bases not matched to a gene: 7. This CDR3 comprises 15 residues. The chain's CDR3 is CASSVGGRANEKLFF. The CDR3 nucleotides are TGCGCCAGCAGTGTAGGGGGCCGAGCTAATGAAAAACTGTTTTTT. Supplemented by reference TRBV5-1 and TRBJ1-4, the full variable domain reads KAGVTQTPRYLIKTRGQQVTLSCSPISGHRSVSWYQQTPGQGLQFLFEYFSETQRNKGNFPGRFSGRQFSNSRSEMNVSTLELGDSALYLCASSVGGRANEKLFFGSGTQLSVL.

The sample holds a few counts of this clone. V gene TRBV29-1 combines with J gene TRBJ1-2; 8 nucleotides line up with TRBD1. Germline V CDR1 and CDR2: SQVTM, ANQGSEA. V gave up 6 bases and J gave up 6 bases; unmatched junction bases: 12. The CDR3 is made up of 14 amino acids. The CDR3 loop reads CSVTGGQEGDGYTF. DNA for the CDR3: TGCAGCGTCACAGGGGGACAGGAGGGTGATGGCTACACCTTC.

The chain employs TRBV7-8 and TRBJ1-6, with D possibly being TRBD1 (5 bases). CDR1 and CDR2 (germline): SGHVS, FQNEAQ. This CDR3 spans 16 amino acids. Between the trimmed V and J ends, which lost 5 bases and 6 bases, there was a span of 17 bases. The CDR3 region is CASSAKVGGSNSPLHF. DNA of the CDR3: TGTGCCAGCAGCGCCAAGGTCGGGGGGTCTAATTCACCCCTCCACTTT.

The CDR3: CASKGISNQPQHF. CDR3 DNA: TGTGCCAGCAAGGGGATTAGCAATCAGCCCCAGCATTTT. This chain connects TRBV2 to TRBJ1-5; maybe TRBD1 (5 bases). V gave up 7 bases and J gave up 0 bases, with 7 bases separating them. The CDR3 is made up of 13 amino acids. CDR1 SNHLY and CDR2 FYNNEI come from the germline V gene. Filled out from reference TRBV2 and TRBJ1-5, the complete variable domain reads EPEVTQTPSHQVTQMGQEVILRCVPISNHLYFYWYRQILGQKVEFLVSFYNNEISEKSEIFDDQFSVERPDGSNFTLKIRSTKLEDSAMYFCASKGISNQPQHFGDGTRLSIL.

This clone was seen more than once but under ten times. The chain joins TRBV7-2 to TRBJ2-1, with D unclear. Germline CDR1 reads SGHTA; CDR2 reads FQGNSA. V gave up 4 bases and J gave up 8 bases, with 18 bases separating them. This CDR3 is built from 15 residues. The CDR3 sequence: CASSSTRQRSYEQFF. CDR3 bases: TGTGCCAGCAGCTCTACCCGACAAAGGTCTTATGAGCAGTTCTTC.

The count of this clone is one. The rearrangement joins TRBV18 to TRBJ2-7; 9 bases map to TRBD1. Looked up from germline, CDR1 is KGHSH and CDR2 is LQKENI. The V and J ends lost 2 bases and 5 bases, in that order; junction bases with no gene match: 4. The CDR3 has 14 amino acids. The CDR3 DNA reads TGTGCCAGCTCACCAGGGACAGGGAGCGACGAGCAGTACTTC. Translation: CASSPGTGSDEQYF.

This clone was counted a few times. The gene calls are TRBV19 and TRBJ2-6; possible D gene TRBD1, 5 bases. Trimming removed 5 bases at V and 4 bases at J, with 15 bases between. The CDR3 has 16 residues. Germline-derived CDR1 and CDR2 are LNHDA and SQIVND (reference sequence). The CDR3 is CASSYQGTRGANVLTF. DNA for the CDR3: TGTGCCAGTAGTTATCAGGGTACTCGAGGGGCCAACGTCCTGACTTTC. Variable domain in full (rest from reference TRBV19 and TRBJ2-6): DGGITQSPKYLFRKEGQNVTLSCEQNLNHDAMYWYRQDPGQGLRLIYYSQIVNDFQKGDIAEGYSVSREKKESFPLTVTSAQKNPTAFYLCASSYQGTRGANVLTFGAGSRLTVL.

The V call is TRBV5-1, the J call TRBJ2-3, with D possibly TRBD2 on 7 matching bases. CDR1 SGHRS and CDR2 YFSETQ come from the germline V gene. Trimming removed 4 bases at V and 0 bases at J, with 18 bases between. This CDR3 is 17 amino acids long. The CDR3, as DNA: TGCGCCAGCAGCAGTGGGGGCGCGGGGGCCAGCACAGATACGCAGTATTTT. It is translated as CASSSGGAGASTDTQYF.

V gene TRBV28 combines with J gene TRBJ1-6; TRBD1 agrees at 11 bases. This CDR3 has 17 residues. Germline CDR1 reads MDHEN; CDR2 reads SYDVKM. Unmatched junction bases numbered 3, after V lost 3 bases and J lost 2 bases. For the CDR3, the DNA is TGTGCCAGCAGTTTCGGACAGGGGGCGACCTATAATTCACCCCTCCACTTT. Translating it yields CASSFGQGATYNSPLHF.

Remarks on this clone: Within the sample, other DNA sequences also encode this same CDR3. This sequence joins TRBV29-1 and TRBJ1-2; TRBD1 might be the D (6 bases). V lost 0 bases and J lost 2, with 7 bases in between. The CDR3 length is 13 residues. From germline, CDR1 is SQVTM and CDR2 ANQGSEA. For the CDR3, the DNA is TGCAGCGTTGAAGATACAGGGAACTATGGCTACACCTTC. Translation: CSVEDTGNYGYTF.

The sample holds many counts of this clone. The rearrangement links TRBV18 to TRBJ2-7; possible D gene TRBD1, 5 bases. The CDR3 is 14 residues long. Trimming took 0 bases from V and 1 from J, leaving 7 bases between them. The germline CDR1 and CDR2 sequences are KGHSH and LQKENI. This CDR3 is CASSPPGPSYEQYF. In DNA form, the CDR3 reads TGTGCCAGCTCACCACCGGGGCCATCCTACGAGCAGTACTTC.

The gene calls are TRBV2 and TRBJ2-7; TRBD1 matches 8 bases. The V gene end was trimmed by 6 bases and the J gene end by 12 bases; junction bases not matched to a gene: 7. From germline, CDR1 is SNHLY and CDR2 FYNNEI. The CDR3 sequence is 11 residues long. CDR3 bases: TGTGCCAGCAGCGCACAGGGGGATCGGTACTTC. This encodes CASSAQGDRYF.

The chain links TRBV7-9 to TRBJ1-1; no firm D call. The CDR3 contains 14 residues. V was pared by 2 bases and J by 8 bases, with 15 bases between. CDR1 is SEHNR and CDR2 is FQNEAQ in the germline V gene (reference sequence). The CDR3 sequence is CASSLSSTTDEAFF. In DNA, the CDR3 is TGTGCCAGCAGCTTATCTTCCACTACTGACGAAGCTTTCTTT.

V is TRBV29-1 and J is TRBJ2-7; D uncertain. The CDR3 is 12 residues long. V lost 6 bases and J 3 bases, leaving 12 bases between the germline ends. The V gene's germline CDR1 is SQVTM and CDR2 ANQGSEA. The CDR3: CSVAADFYEQYF. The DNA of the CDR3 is TGCAGCGTCGCCGCGGATTTCTACGAGCAGTACTTC.

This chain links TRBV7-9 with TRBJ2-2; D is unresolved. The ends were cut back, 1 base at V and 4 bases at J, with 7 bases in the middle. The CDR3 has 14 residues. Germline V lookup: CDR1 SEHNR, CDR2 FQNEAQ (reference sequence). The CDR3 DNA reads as TGTGCCAGCAGCTTAGACTCTAGCACCGGGGAGCTGTTTTTT. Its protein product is CASSLDSSTGELFF.

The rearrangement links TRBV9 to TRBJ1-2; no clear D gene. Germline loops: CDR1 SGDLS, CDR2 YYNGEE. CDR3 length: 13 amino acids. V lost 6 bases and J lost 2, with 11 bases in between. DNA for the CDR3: TGTGCCAGCACCCTTAGGGTGAACTATGGCTACACCTTC. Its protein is CASTLRVNYGYTF.

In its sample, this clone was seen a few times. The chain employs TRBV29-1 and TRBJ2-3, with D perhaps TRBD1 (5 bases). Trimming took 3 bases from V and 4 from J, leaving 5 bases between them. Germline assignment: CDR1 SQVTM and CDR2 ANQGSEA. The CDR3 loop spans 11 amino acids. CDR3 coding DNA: TGCAGCGTTGACAGGGCAGATACGCAGTATTTT. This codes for CSVDRADTQYF.

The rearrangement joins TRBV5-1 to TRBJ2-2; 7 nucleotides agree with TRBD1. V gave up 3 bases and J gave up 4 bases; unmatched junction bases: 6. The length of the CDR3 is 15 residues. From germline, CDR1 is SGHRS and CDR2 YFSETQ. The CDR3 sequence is CASSSTGAITGELFF. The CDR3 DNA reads TGCGCCAGCAGCTCAACAGGGGCCATCACCGGGGAGCTGTTTTTT.

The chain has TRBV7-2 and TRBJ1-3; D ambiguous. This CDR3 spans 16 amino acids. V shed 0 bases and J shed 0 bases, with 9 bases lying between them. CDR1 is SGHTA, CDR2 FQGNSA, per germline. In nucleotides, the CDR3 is TGTGCCAGCAGCTTAGCTGGCGGAAGCTCTGGAAACACCATATATTTT. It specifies CASSLAGGSSGNTIYF.

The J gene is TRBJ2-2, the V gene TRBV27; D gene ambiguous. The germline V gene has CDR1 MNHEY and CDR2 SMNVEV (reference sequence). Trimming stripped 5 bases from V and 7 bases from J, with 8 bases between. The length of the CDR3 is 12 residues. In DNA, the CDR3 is TGTGCCAGCAGTCCCTTGGGCGGGGAGCTGTTTTTT. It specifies CASSPLGGELFF.

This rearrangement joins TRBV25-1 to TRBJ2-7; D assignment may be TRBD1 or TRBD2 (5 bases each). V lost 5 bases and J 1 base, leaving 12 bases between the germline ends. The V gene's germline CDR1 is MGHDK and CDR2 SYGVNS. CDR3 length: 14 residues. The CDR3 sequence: CASSKRDASYEQYF. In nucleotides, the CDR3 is TGTGCCAGCAGTAAACGGGACGCTTCCTACGAGCAGTACTTC.

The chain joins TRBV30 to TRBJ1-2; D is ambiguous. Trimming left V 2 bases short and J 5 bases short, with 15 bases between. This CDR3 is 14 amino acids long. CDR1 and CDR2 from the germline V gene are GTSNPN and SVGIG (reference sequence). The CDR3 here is CAWSTAWVSYGYTF. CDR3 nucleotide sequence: TGTGCCTGGAGTACCGCGTGGGTTTCGTATGGCTACACCTTC. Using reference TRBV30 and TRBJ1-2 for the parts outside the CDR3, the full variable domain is SQTIHQWPATLVQPVGSPLSLECTVEGTSNPNLYWYRQAAGRGLQLLFYSVGIGQISSEVPQNLSASRPQDRQFILSSKKLLLSDSGFYLCAWSTAWVSYGYTFGSGTRLTVV.

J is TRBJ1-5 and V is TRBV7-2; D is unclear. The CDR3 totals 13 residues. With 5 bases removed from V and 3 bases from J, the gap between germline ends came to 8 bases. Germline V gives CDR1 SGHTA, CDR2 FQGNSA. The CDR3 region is CASSTYTNQPQHF. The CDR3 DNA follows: TGTGCCAGCAGCACATATACCAATCAGCCCCAGCATTTT.

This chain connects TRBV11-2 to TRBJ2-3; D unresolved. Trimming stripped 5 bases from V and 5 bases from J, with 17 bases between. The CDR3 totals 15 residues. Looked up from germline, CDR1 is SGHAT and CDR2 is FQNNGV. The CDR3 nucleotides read TGTGCCAGCAGCCCCGCTGTTGGAAAGGTAGATACGCAGTATTTT. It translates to CASSPAVGKVDTQYF.